The entry below describes one T cell receptor beta chain. Here immunoSEQ multiplex PCR was the method, and the copy in TCRdb shows in-frame clones only, minus some. Of around 180,000 clones in the sample, 88% were seen once. This record belongs to a study of control samples from healthy donors and cancer patients. Germline lookup yields CDR1 MNHEY and CDR2 SVGAGI. Trimming took off 6 bases at V and 6 bases at J, with 11 bases between the two ends. The CDR3 consists of 12 residues. The J gene is TRBJ1-1, the V gene TRBV6-5, with a possible D match to TRBD1 (5 bases). The specimen was blood. This clonotype was sampled from a woman aged 25 to 39 in good health. The CDR3 coding sequence is TGTGCCAGCAGCCAGGGCATGGCTGAAGCTTTCTTT. Its translation: CASSQGMAEAFF.